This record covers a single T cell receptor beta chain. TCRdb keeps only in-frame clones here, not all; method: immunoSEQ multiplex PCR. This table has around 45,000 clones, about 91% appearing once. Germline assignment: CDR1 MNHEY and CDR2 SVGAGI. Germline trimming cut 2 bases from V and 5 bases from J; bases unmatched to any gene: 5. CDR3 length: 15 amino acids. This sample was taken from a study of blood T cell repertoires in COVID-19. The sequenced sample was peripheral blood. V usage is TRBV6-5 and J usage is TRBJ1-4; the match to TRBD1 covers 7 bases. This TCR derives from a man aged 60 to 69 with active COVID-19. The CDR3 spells CASSYEGTENEKLFF. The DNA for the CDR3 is TGTGCCAGCAGTTACGAGGGGACAGAGAATGAAAAACTGTTTTTT.